This is a list of T cell receptor beta chains from one sample in a study of T cells in Graves' hyperthyroidism and ophthalmopathy. TCRdb fed the multiplex PCR reads into MiXCR, producing one record per CDR3 protein. The table shows fewer than 300,000 distinct CDR3 sequences, with less than 30% occurring only once. Sample: blood. These receptors were taken from a man aged 35 to 55 with Graves' hyperthyroidism that later progressed to Graves' ophthalmopathy. CDR3s include the opening cysteine and the closing phenylalanine or tryptophan. D genes are given only for firm matches. The size entry is marked missing in some rows and otherwise reads once, few, many or a size class.

many,-,TRBV6-5,TRBJ2-7,CASSCELLSSYEQYF,TGTGCCAGCAGTTGTGAGCTTCTCAGCTCCTACGAGCAGTACTTC
many,-,TRBV18,TRBJ1-1,CASSPLRGHTEAFF,TGTGCCAGCTCACCACTGCGTGGGCACACTGAAGCTTTCTTT
few,TRBD1,TRBV9,TRBJ2-7,CASSAGQVSYEQYF,TGTGCCAGCAGCGCGGGACAGGTCTCCTACGAGCAGTACTTC
many,-,TRBV4-1,TRBJ1-2,CASSQAPKTPGSYGYTF,TGCGCCAGCAGCCAAGCGCCCAAAACTCCCGGTAGCTATGGCTACACCTTC
many,-,TRBV6-2/TRBV6-3,TRBJ2-7,CASSDETVSYEQYF,TGTGCCAGCAGTGATGAGACAGTTTCCTACGAGCAGTACTTC
few,TRBD1,TRBV28,TRBJ2-7,CASTTGQGSYEQYF,TGTGCCAGCACCACGGGACAGGGCTCCTACGAGCAGTACTTC
once,-,TRBV2,TRBJ1-1,CASGTRDTGGASEDTEAFF,TGTGCCAGCGGAACCCGAGACACCGGGGGCGCGTCGGAGGACACTGAAGCTTTCTTT
-,TRBD1,TRBV28,TRBJ1-1,CASSLLKGQGENTEAFF,TGTGCCAGCAGTTTATTAAAGGGACAGGGGGAAAACACTGAAGCTTTCTTT
-,-,TRBV6-2/TRBV6-3,TRBJ1-2,CASSYSVISYTF,TGTGCCAGCAGTTACTCGGTTATATCCTACACCTTC
few,-,TRBV5-1,TRBJ1-2,CASSLAPGAGGYTF,TGCGCCAGCAGCTTGGCCCCGGGCGCGGGGGGCTACACCTTC
many,-,TRBV5-1,TRBJ1-1,CASSMGDPINTEAFF,TGCGCCAGCAGCATGGGAGACCCGATCAACACTGAAGCTTTCTTT
many,-,TRBV6-5,TRBJ2-2,CASTLLNTGELFF,TGTGCCAGCACTCTACTGAACACCGGGGAGCTGTTTTTT
many,-,TRBV12-3/TRBV12-4,TRBJ1-1,CASTQRFTEAFF,TGTGCCAGCACTCAACGGTTCACTGAAGCTTTCTTT
many,TRBD2,TRBV7-9,TRBJ2-7,CASSLSGETYEQYF,TGTGCCAGCAGCTTGAGCGGGGAGACCTACGAGCAGTACTTC
many,-,TRBV28,TRBJ1-2,CASSFETNYGYTF,TGTGCCAGCAGTTTCGAGACAAACTATGGCTACACCTTC
many,TRBD1,TRBV20-1,TRBJ2-7,CSAGGQPISYEQYF,TGCAGTGCTGGGGGACAGCCGATCTCCTACGAGCAGTACTTC
-,TRBD2,TRBV19,TRBJ2-5,CASSFGLAKTQYF,TGTGCCAGTAGTTTTGGACTAGCGAAGACCCAGTACTTC
-,TRBD1,TRBV6-1,TRBJ2-7,CASRTTGTYERYF,TGTGCCAGCAGGACGACAGGGACCTACGAGCGGTACTTC
-,-,TRBV7-3,TRBJ1-6,CASSSGSSYNSPLHF,TGTGCCAGCAGCAGTGGGAGCTCCTATAATTCACCCCTCCACTTT
many,TRBD1,TRBV24-1,TRBJ2-7,CATSDSAGTGGRYEQYF,TGTGCCACCAGTGATTCGGCTGGGACAGGGGGCCGGTACGAGCAGTACTTC
many,-,TRBV19,TRBJ1-1,CASSPRPNTEAFF,TGTGCCAGTAGTCCACGCCCGAACACTGAAGCTTTCTTT
-,-,TRBV6-5,TRBJ1-1,CASSSEDWGRAFF,TGTGCCAGCAGTTCCGAGGACTGGGGGAGGGCTTTCTTT